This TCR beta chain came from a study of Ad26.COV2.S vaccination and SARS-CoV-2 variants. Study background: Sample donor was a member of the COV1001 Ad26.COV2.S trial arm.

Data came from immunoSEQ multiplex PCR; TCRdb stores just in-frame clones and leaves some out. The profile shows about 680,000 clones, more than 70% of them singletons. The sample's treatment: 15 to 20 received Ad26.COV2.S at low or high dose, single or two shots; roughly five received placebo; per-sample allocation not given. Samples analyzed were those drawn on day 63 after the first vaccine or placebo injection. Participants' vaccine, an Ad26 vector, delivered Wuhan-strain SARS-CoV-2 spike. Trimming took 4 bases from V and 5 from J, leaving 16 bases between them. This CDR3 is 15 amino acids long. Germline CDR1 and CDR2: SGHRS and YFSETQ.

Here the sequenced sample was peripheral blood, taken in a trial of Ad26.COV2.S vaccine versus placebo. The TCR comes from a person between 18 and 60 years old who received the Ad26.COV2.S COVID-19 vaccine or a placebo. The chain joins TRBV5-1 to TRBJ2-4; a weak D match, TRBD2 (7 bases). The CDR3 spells CASSPRGGGENIQYF. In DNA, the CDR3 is TGCGCCAGCAGCCCCCGGGGCGGGGGCGAAAACATTCAGTACTTC.